This T cell receptor beta chain was captured in a study of T cell changes during pregnancy in multiple sclerosis. This table comes from immunoSEQ multiplex PCR, and its TCRdb copy is limited to in-frame clones, with some not included. The repertoire holds roughly 40,000 clones, with around nine tenths as singletons. Source: CD4+ T cells from peripheral blood mononuclear cells, taken in the first trimester of pregnancy. The TCR was taken from a female donor in good health, enrolled as a control in a pregnancy study.

The CDR3 region is CASSLARGTNEKLFF. In DNA, the CDR3 is TGTGCCAGCAGCTTAGCCAGGGGTACTAATGAAAAACTGTTTTTT. This chain joins TRBV11-2 and TRBJ1-4; D perhaps matches TRBD1 (6 bases). CDR3 length equals 15 residues. The germline V gene encodes CDR1 SGHAT and CDR2 FQNNGV. The ends were cut back, 1 base at V and 2 bases at J, with 8 bases in the middle.